This T cell receptor (beta chain) was observed in a study of T cell responses to AZD1222 COVID-19 vaccine. Measured with immunoSEQ multiplex PCR; TCRdb has only the in-frame clones, and not every one. The sample lists 130,000 to 150,000 clones, approximately 86% occurring once. Sample: peripheral blood, taken 28 days after the second AZD1222 dose. This TCR derives from an adult who received the AZD1222 COVID-19 vaccine.

CDR3 sequence reads: CASSFRGGLDTEAFF. CDR3 nucleotides: TGTGCCAGCAGCTTTCGCGGGGGGCTTGACACTGAAGCTTTCTTT. This chain joins TRBV13 and TRBJ1-1, with D tentatively TRBD1 (6 bases). Trimming took off 3 bases at V and 3 bases at J, with 14 bases between the two ends. Germline V CDR1 and CDR2: PRHDT, FYEKMQ (reference sequence). The CDR3 runs 15 residues.